This TCR beta chain was obtained from a study of siplizumab effects on memory and regulatory T cells (dated 2019 in TCRdb). Study-wide context: The study examined how the anti-CD2 antibody siplizumab affects alloreactive T-cell subsets in allogeneic mixed lymphocyte reactions built from human PBMCs. Findings and caveats that apply to the study as a whole: Sequences below about 10^-5 frequency were poorly captured, so only a minor fraction of alloreactive clones could be mapped to unstimulated subsets. The cumulative frequency of alloreactive sequences that could be traced back to unstimulated CD4+ memory T cells was significantly reduced by siplizumab. Compared with memory T cells, unstimulated naive T cells appeared more diverse, and naive cells seemed to make a substantial contribution to the alloresponse. In reactions with siplizumab, an average of approximately 69% of mappable alloreactive CD4+ clones were Treg-derived, compared with around 30% in control reactions. About 80-96% of proliferating CD4+ or CD8+ clones could not be given a naive or memory phenotype. Whether proliferating Tregs from siplizumab cultures were suppressive was not functionally confirmed.

Sorted unstimulated T cells and proliferating T cells recovered from mixed lymphocyte reactions underwent TCRbeta CDR3 sequencing. Fresh whole blood from roughly nine HLA-typed healthy donors was used as the source from which PBMCs were isolated. Notes on this clone: It lacks a known antigen. No base qualities exist here, and no much larger clone lies one base off it.

Library method: the immunoSEQ multiplex PCR assay. Each sample had roughly 100,000 TCR templates assayed by the deep sequencing platform. Genomic DNA extracted from sorted T cells was used for TCRbeta CDR3 sequencing. The published analysis was carried out like this. Clonal analysis of TCRbeta CDR3 data was done in the R programming language. Alloreactive CD4+ and CD8+ clones were identified by comparing unstimulated samples to CFSE-low samples taken after the reaction. Regulatory or non-regulatory origin was assigned to alloreactive CD4+ clones by matching of sequences to sorted unstimulated Treg and non-Treg repertoires. The immuneACCESS repertoire file appears here via TCRdb, limited to in-frame rearrangements. These files lack a portion of the clones; in checked studies, under half of the deficit traces to unresolved V genes, and the cause of the others is not known. V, J and clone size were drawn from that table, and D and trimming were deduced from the DNA. This sample is represented by about 110,000 clones; 92% of them were singletons. The top ten clonotypes cover 1% to 1.5% of the sample.

V was cut back by 2 bases and J by 6 bases, leaving a gap of 23 bases between them. The CDR1 and CDR2 encoded by the germline V gene are SGDLS and YYNGEE. The CDR3 contains 18 residues, cysteine and phenylalanine counted. Kept here is only the CDR3 DNA, which spans 54 bases and is read in frame from base 1. The sequenced sample consisted of CD4+ T cells sorted from blood. The rearranged segments are TRBV9 and TRBJ2-2; the D segment cannot be called with confidence. The sequence came from a human donor in good health. The CDR3 region has the sequence CASSVGRLTLREAGELFF. The sequence in DNA is TGTGCCAGCAGCGTGGGCAGGTTAACGTTACGCGAGGCCGGGGAGCTGTTTTTT.